The entry below describes one T cell receptor beta chain. This sample was included in a study of technical replicates of blood from several donors. V shed 5 bases, J shed 4 bases, and the junction held 10 bases outside the gene matches. Germline CDR1 PRHDT, CDR2 FYEKMQ (reference sequence). The CDR3 runs to 15 residues. Only in-frame clones appear in the TCRdb table, and some are missing; sequencing was by immunoSEQ multiplex PCR. Seen here are fewer than 15,000 clones, roughly three quarters observed once, and the top ten hold 12%. The specimen sequenced was PBMCs. This TCR derives from a human donor in good health. The chain couples TRBV13 to TRBJ1-2; 7 bases fit TRBD1. The CDR3 here is CASSPTWDRSYGYTF. DNA of the CDR3: TGTGCCAGCAGCCCAACCTGGGACAGAAGCTATGGCTACACCTTC.